This T cell receptor (beta chain) was retrieved from a study of blood T cells in healthy people across ages. This clonotype was seen once. Lacking the conserved final phenylalanine or tryptophan, this CDR3 likely reflects a read error. A sample-barcoded 5' primer and a J-beta primer mix were used in a second PCR of roughly 7 to 11 cycles. TCRdb independently ran MiXCR on the 5' RACE reads; one entry per CDR3 protein. The sample lists 600,000 to 900,000 distinct CDR3 sequences; roughly 25% were seen once. V shed 3 bases and J shed 3 bases, with 14 bases lying between them. Germline V gene data show CDR1 as MNHNS and CDR2 as SASEGT. This CDR3 contains 15 residues. A further study also used this sample, focusing on T cells of mothers and their children.

This sequence joins TRBV6-1 and TRBJ1-1; TRBD1 might be the D (6 bases). The sample comprised blood. The receptor was isolated from a boy between 10 and 17 years old in good health. CDR3 region: CASSEARGVHTEAFS. For the CDR3, the DNA is TGTGCCAGCAGTGAGGCCAGGGGAGTACACACTGAAGCTTTCTCT.